These 8 T cell receptor beta chains share one sample of origin, sequenced in a study of Ad26.COV2.S vaccination and SARS-CoV-2 variants. Stated treatment: around 19 received Ad26.COV2.S at low or high dose, single or two shots; roughly five received placebo; per-sample allocation not given. Sampling occurred on day 63 after the first vaccine or placebo injection. The assay was immunoSEQ multiplex PCR, and TCRdb's table has in-frame clones only and misses some. The sample holds approximately 450,000 clones, approximately 90% seen once. This sample comprised peripheral blood, obtained in a trial of Ad26.COV2.S vaccine versus placebo. These TCRs come from a person between 18 and 59 years old who received the Ad26.COV2.S COVID-19 vaccine or a placebo.

The CDR3 spells CASSSKDRASGGYTF. CDR3 sequence (DNA): TGTGCCAGCAGTTCAAAGGACAGGGCATCTGGTGGCTACACCTTC. V gene TRBV28 combines with J gene TRBJ1-2; 8 bases match TRBD1. Germline trimming cut 4 bases from V and 7 bases from J; bases unmatched to any gene: 11. CDR1 and CDR2 (germline): MDHEN, SYDVKM. The CDR3 totals 15 residues.

The sample holds many counts of this clone. The V and J genes are TRBV30 and TRBJ2-1; no reliable D call. There are 14 residues in the CDR3. V was cut by 2 bases and J by 0 bases, with 8 bases left in between. The germline gives CDR1 GTSNPN, CDR2 SVGIG (reference sequence). CDR3 region: CAWSWAASYNEQFF. In nucleotides, the CDR3 is TGTGCCTGGAGTTGGGCGGCCTCCTACAATGAGCAGTTCTTC.

This chain uses TRBV4-3 with TRBJ2-5; unclear D gene. From germline, CDR1 is LGHNA and CDR2 YSLEER. This CDR3 contains 16 residues. The V end was cut by 0 bases, the J end by 2 bases, with 13 bases between. CDR3 in DNA: TGCGCCAGCAGCCAAGATAAGGCTATCCTTCAAGAGACCCAGTACTTC. It yields the protein CASSQDKAILQETQYF.

The chain couples TRBV6-6 to TRBJ2-7, with 10 nucleotides matching TRBD1. The CDR3 extends over 16 amino acids. Germline CDR1 reads MNHNY; CDR2 reads SVGAGI (reference sequence). J was trimmed by 3 bases and V by 0 bases; bases with no gene match: 5. In DNA form, the CDR3 reads TGTGCCAGCAGTTACTCGACGTGGACAGGGGGCTACGAGCAGTACTTC. Its translation is CASSYSTWTGGYEQYF.

V usage is TRBV9 and J usage is TRBJ2-2; 10 nucleotides agree with TRBD2. CDR3 size: 15 residues. Per germline, CDR1 SGDLS and CDR2 YYNGEE. With V trimmed by 4 bases and J by 6 bases, 6 bases remained unmatched. The CDR3 here is CASSTQAGGPGELFF. For the CDR3, the DNA is TGTGCCAGCAGCACCCAAGCGGGAGGGCCCGGGGAGCTGTTTTTT.

This chain links TRBV27 with TRBJ2-7; D possibly matches TRBD1 or TRBD2 (5 bases each). Germline assignment: CDR1 MNHEY and CDR2 SMNVEV (reference sequence). The germline V and J ends were trimmed by 0 bases and 0 bases, with 18 bases remaining between them. There are 18 residues in the CDR3. CDR3: CASSLSPPGPPNSYEQYF. The CDR3 nucleotides read TGTGCCAGCAGTTTATCCCCCCCGGGACCCCCGAACTCCTACGAGCAGTACTTC.

The gene calls are TRBV6-5 and TRBJ2-1, with 10 bases lining up with TRBD2. CDR3 size: 15 residues. The germline gives CDR1 MNHEY, CDR2 SVGAGI. The V and J ends lost 3 bases and 8 bases, in that order; junction bases with no gene match: 7. The CDR3 loop reads CASSYSLAGEHEQFF. The CDR3 DNA is TGTGCCAGCAGTTATTCGCTAGCGGGAGAGCATGAGCAGTTCTTC.

The V and J genes are TRBV28 and TRBJ2-5; D unclear. This CDR3 has 14 residues. Trimming cost V 3 bases and J 5 bases, with 13 bases left between them. Germline loops: CDR1 MDHEN, CDR2 SYDVKM. CDR3 region: CASSFRSTAETQYF. The CDR3 DNA reads as TGTGCCAGCAGTTTCAGGTCGACCGCGGAGACCCAGTACTTC.